The 5 T cell receptor beta chains in this list originate from one sample, sequenced in a study of OX40 agonist ivuxolimab in advanced cancers. Here immunoSEQ multiplex PCR was the method, and the copy in TCRdb shows in-frame clones only, minus some. The table records 60,000 to 100,000 clones, around 92% of them present only once. The sequencing used CD4+ or CD8+ T cells sorted from blood, collected in a trial of the OX40 agonist ivuxolimab. Source of these receptors: an adult with an advanced solid tumor such as melanoma, head and neck, liver or kidney cancer.

The sample holds one count of this clone. V and J are TRBV5-1 and TRBJ2-7; 7 bases are shared with TRBD1. CDR1 is SGHRS, CDR2 YFSETQ, per germline. The CDR3 spans 15 residues. Germline trimming cut 1 base from V and 2 bases from J; bases unmatched to any gene: 6. In nucleotides, the CDR3 is TGCGCCAGCAGCTTGAATTTAGGGGGCACCTACGAGCAGTACTTC. Translating gives CASSLNLGGTYEQYF.

The rearrangement uses TRBV7-3 and TRBJ2-7; 10 bases are a match to TRBD1. V was pared by 3 bases and J by 3 bases, with 5 bases of the junction left unmatched. The CDR3 length is 15 residues. The germline V gene encodes CDR1 SGHTA and CDR2 FQGTGA. The CDR3 is CASSFRTGGIYEQYF. The CDR3 bases are TGTGCCAGCAGCTTCCGGACAGGGGGGATCTACGAGCAGTACTTC.

V gene TRBV7-2 combines with J gene TRBJ2-7; TRBD2 agrees at 11 bases. Trimming removed 3 bases from V and 0 bases from J; junction bases left unmatched: 4. The CDR3 has 16 residues. CDR1 is SGHTA and CDR2 is FQGNSA in the germline V gene. CDR3 bases: TGTGCCAGCAGCTTGTTAGCGGGAGGGAGCTCCTACGAGCAGTACTTC. It encodes CASSLLAGGSSYEQYF.

V is TRBV4-3 and J is TRBJ2-2; no clear D. In germline, CDR1 is LGHNA, CDR2 YSLEER. The V and J ends lost 0 bases and 6 bases respectively, with 17 bases between them. CDR3 length equals 17 residues. CDR3 region: CASSQDRSTWLAGELFF. DNA of the CDR3: TGCGCCAGCAGCCAAGATAGGAGTACATGGCTAGCCGGGGAGCTGTTTTTT.

The CDR3 loop is CASSHIYEQYF. CDR3 DNA sequence: TGTGCCAGCAGCCACATCTACGAGCAGTACTTC. The rearrangement links TRBV5-6 to TRBJ2-7, with no clear D. Per the germline V gene, CDR1 is SGHDT and CDR2 is YYEEEE. The CDR3 loop spans 11 amino acids. Between the trimmed V and J ends, which lost 4 bases and 3 bases, there was a span of 5 bases.